Listed below are T cell receptor beta chains from one sample, sequenced in a study of blood T cell repertoires in COVID-19. The protocol was immunoSEQ multiplex PCR, while the TCRdb copy is restricted to in-frame clones and leaves out a portion. Of some 420,000 clones listed, 80% to 90% are singletons. The specimen was PBMCs or T cells enriched from blood (not recorded which). These receptors originate from a young man who had recovered from COVID-19. The CDR3 runs from the conserved cysteine through the conserved F or W. The D gene is left open where the match is weak. Size values are once, few and many counts, or a class for expanded clones, and some rows have none.

j_call	v_call	d_call	clone_size	cdr3_nt	cdr3_aa
TRBJ2-3	TRBV18	.	.	TGTGCCAGCTCACAACCCGGGGTCTATAGCACAGATACGCAGTATTTT	CASSQPGVYSTDTQYF
TRBJ1-5	TRBV19	TRBD1	.	TGTGCCAGTAGTACAGGACAGGCCACTCCCGGGCGGCCCCAGCATTTT	CASSTGQATPGRPQHF
TRBJ2-1	TRBV12-3/TRBV12-4	.	.	TGTGCCAGCAGCCAAACGTGGGGGCAGGAGCAGTTCTTC	CASSQTWGQEQFF
TRBJ1-4	TRBV28	TRBD1	.	TGTGCCAGCAGTGTCCTCAGGGGGACCACTGAAAAACTGTTTTTT	CASSVLRGTTEKLFF
TRBJ2-5	TRBV10-2	.	.	TGCGCCAGCCGCCAGACAATCCAAGAGACCCAGTACTTC	CASRQTIQETQYF
TRBJ1-2	TRBV7-9	TRBD1	few	TGTGCCAGCAGCTTAGCGTTGACAGGGAGGAATGGCTACACCTTC	CASSLALTGRNGYTF
TRBJ2-7	TRBV5-1	TRBD2	.	TGCGCCAGCAGCTCAACCGGACTAGCGGGCAGCTCCTACGAGCAGTACTTC	CASSSTGLAGSSYEQYF
TRBJ1-1	TRBV11-2	.	.	TGTGCCAGTCGAAGCGGGGGTCAGGGTGGGACTGAAGCTTTCTTT	CASRSGGQGGTEAFF
TRBJ1-1	TRBV5-1	TRBD1	.	TGCGCCAGCAGCTCGAGGATCGGGACAGACTACACTGAAGCTTTCTTT	CASSSRIGTDYTEAFF
TRBJ2-7	TRBV28	TRBD2	.	TGTGCCAGCACCCCTGTCGGGACTAGTTCCTACGAGCAGTACTTC	CASTPVGTSSYEQYF
TRBJ1-6	TRBV6-5	TRBD1	.	TGTGCCAGCAGCCCGACAGGGGGCAATTCACCCCTCCACTTT	CASSPTGGNSPLHF
TRBJ2-1	TRBV7-2	.	once	TGTGCCAGCAGCTCCAATGGACAGTCCTACAATGAGCAGTTCTTC	CASSSNGQSYNEQFF
TRBJ1-2	TRBV18	TRBD1	.	TGTGCCAGCTCACCACAGGGACAGGGTGTTGGCTACACCTTC	CASSPQGQGVGYTF
TRBJ1-1	TRBV3-1/TRBV3-2	.	.	TGTGCCAGCAGCCCAGGGGCTGGCACTGAAGCTTTCTTT	CASSPGAGTEAFF
TRBJ2-3	TRBV28	.	.	TGTGCCAGCAGTTTTTTTGGGCCCAGGACAGATACGCAGTATTTT	CASSFFGPRTDTQYF
TRBJ2-1	TRBV15	TRBD1	.	TGTGCCACCAGCAGACGACAGGGGGGTAACAATGAGCAGTTCTTC	CATSRRQGGNNEQFF
TRBJ2-7	TRBV18	TRBD2	once	TGTGCCAGCTCAGCGGGACTAGCGGGAGTAGACGAGCAGTACTTC	CASSAGLAGVDEQYF
TRBJ1-4	TRBV6-5	TRBD1	.	TGTGCCAGCAGTTACAGGGGGCTCGCAACTAATGAAAAACTGTTTTTT	CASSYRGLATNEKLFF
TRBJ2-7	TRBV11-2	TRBD2	.	TGTGCCAGCAGCTCCACCAGCGGGAGGGCCTACGAGCAGTACTTC	CASSSTSGRAYEQYF
TRBJ1-5	TRBV6-5	.	.	TGTGCCAGCAGGGCGGGTGCGACCAATCAGCCCCAGCATTTT	CASRAGATNQPQHF
TRBJ2-2	TRBV19	.	.	TGTGCCAGTGGAGCCGGGTCCGGGGAGCTGTTTTTT	CASGAGSGELFF
TRBJ2-2	TRBV10-3	TRBD2	.	TGTGCCATTTTTAGCGGGAGCGGCGGGGAGCTGTTTTTT	CAIFSGSGGELFF